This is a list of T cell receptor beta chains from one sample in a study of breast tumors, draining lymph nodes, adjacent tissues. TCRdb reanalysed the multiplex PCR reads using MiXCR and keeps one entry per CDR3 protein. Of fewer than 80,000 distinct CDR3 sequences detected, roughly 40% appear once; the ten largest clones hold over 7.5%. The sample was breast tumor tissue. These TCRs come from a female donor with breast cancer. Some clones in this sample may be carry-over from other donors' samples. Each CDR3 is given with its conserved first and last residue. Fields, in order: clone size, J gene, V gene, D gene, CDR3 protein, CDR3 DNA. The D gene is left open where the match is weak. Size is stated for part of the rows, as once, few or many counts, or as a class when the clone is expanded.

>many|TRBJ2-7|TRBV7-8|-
CASSFEGRPPEQYF
TGTGCCAGCAGCTTCGAGGGGAGACCCCCCGAGCAGTACTTC
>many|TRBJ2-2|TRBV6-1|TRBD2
CASHRGVAGGTGELFF
TGTGCCAGTCACCGGGGAGTAGCGGGAGGAACCGGGGAGCTGTTTTTT
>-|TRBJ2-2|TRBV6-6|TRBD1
CASRPRTGGVNTGELFF
TGTGCCAGCCGTCCGAGGACAGGGGGAGTAAACACCGGGGAGCTGTTTTTT
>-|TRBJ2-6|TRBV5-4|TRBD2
CASSLVLAGYSSGANVLTF
TGTGCCAGCAGCTTAGTTCTAGCGGGATATAGCTCTGGGGCCAACGTCCTGACTTTC
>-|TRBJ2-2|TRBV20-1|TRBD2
CSASSGLAGELFF
TGCAGTGCTAGTTCGGGACTAGCGGGGGAGCTGTTTTTT
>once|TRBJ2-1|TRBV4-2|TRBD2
CASSHRAGGTSGSAYNEQFF
TGTGCCAGCAGCCACCGAGCGGGGGGGACTAGCGGGAGTGCGTACAATGAGCAGTTCTTC
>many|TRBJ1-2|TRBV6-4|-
CASSPTAGQVYGYTF
TGTGCCAGCAGCCCGACCGCGGGACAAGTCTATGGCTACACCTTC
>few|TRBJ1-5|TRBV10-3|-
CAISERESGYEQHF
TGTGCCATCAGTGAGCGGGAGAGTGGCTACGAGCAGCATTTT
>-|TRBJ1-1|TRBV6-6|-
CARRPRPGRNTEAFF
TGTGCCAGACGTCCTAGGCCGGGCAGGAACACTGAAGCTTTCTTT
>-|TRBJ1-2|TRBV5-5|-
CASSLTGQGYYGYTF
TGTGCCAGCAGCTTGACAGGCCAGGGGTACTATGGCTACACCTTC
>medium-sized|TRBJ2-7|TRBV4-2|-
CASSQNLASSSYEQYF
TGTGCCAGCAGCCAGAACTTAGCCTCGAGCTCCTACGAGCAGTACTTC
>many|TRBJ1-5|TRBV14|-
CASSHRDIPYSNQPQHF
TGTGCCAGCAGCCATCGGGACATTCCTTATAGCAATCAGCCCCAGCATTTT
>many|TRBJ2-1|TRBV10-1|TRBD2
CASSEYRLAGGDEQFF
TGCGCCAGCAGTGAGTACCGACTAGCGGGAGGCGATGAGCAGTTCTTC
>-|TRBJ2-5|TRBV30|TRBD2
CAWSSPASGGPDQETQYF
TGTGCCTGGAGTTCTCCGGCTAGCGGGGGGCCCGATCAAGAGACCCAGTACTTC
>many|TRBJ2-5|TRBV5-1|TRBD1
CASSSTGVQETQYF
TGCGCCAGCAGCTCGACAGGGGTCCAAGAGACCCAGTACTTC